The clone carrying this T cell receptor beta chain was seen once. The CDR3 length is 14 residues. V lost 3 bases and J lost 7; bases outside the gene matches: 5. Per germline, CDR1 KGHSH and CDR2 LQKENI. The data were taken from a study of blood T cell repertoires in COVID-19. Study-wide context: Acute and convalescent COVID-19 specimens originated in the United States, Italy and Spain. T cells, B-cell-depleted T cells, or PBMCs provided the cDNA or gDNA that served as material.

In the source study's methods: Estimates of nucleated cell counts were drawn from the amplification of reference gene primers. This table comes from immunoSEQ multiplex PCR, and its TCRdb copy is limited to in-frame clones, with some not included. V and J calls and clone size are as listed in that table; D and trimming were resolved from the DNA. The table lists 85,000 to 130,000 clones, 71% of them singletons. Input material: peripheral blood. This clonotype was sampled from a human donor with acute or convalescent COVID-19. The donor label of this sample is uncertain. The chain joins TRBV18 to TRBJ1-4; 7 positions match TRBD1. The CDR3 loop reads CASSPPGTAEKLFF. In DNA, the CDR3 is TGTGCCAGCTCACCTCCCGGGACAGCTGAAAAACTGTTTTTT. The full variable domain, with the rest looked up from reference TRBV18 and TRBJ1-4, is NAGVMQNPRHLVRRRGQEARLRCSPMKGHSHVYWYRQLPEEGLKFMVYLQKENIIDESGMPKERFSAEFPKEGPSILRIQQVVRGDSAAYFCASSPPGTAEKLFFGSGTQLSVL.